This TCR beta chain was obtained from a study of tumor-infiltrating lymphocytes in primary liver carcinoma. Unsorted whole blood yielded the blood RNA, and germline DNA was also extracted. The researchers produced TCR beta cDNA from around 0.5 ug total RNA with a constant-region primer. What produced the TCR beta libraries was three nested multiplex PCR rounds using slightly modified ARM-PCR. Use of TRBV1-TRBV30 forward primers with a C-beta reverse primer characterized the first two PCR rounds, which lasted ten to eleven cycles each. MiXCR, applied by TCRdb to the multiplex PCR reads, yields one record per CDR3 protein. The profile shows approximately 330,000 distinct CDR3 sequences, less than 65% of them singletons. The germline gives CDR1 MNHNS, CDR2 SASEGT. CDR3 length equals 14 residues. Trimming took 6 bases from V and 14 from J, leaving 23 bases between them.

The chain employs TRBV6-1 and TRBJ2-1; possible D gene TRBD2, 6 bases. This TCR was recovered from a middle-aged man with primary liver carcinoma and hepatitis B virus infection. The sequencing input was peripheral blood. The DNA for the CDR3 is TGTGCCAGCAGCAATGAAACTAGAAGCGGAGGGAAGTTCTTC. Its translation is CASSNETRSGGKFF.